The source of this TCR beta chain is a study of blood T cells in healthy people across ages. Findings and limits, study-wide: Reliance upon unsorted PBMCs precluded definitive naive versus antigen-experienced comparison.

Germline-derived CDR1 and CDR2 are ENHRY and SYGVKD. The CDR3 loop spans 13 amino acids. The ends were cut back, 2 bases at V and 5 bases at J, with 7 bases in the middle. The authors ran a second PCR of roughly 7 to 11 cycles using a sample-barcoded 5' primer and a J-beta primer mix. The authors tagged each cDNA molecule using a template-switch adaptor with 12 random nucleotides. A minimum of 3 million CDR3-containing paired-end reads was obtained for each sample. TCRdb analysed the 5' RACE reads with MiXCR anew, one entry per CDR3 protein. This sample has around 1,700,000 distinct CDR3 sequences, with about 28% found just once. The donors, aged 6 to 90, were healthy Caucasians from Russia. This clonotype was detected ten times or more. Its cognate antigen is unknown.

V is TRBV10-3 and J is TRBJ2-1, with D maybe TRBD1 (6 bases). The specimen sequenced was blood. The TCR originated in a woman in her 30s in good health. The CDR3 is CAISENRDNEQFF. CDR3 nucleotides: TGTGCCATCAGTGAGAACAGGGACAATGAGCAGTTCTTC.